The clone carrying this TCR beta chain is termed medium-sized. Its antigen remains unidentified. The CDR3 is made up of 17 amino acids. With V trimmed by 7 bases and J by 0 bases, 8 bases remained unmatched. In germline, CDR1 is ENHRY, CDR2 SYGVKD. This specimen comes from a study of spatial heterogeneity in lung cancer. Study results and caveats: Tracking of tumor mutation counts was seen in expanded intratumoral alpha and beta TCR counts.

Using its own MiXCR run on the 5' RACE reads, TCRdb lists one record per CDR3 protein. The repertoire consists of about 8,400 distinct CDR3 sequences, with 8.2% occurring once and the leading ten covering approximately 4.4%. The time point here: sample taken at primary tumor resection. The starting material was lung tumor tissue, obtained at surgery. The TCR was taken from a male donor with early-stage non-small cell lung cancer. This chain connects TRBV10-3 to TRBJ2-6; 8 nucleotides line up with TRBD1. The CDR3 DNA reads as TGTGCCATCACCCAGACAGGGGCCGCCTCTGGGGCCAACGTCCTGACTTTC. The encoded protein is CAITQTGAASGANVLTF.